A selection of T cell receptor beta chains follows, all from one sample in a study of T cell changes during pregnancy in multiple sclerosis. Libraries were prepared by immunoSEQ multiplex PCR; TCRdb keeps only in-frame clonotypes and omits some of them. The repertoire has approximately 72,000 clones, 92% of them found once; the top ten carry roughly 1.7%. The input for sequencing was peripheral blood, taken in the first trimester of pregnancy. The receptors shown here come from a female donor in good health, enrolled as a control in a pregnancy study. Both conserved end residues are part of each CDR3. D genes are given only for firm matches. Clone size is not always given. Where it is, it says once, few, many or a class for expanded clones.

D gene	clone size	J gene	V gene	CDR3 DNA	CDR3 protein
-	-	TRBJ1-1	TRBV27	TGTGCCAGCAGTTTATCGGGGGGGTCGAACACTGAAGCTTTCTTT	CASSLSGGSNTEAFF
-	-	TRBJ1-6	TRBV4-1	TGCGCCAGCAGCCAAGGGTTAGAGAGATCACCCCTCCACTTT	CASSQGLERSPLHF
-	-	TRBJ2-5	TRBV28	TGTGCCAGCTCATCTACAGTAACCCAAGAGACCCAGTACTTC	CASSSTVTQETQYF
TRBD2	-	TRBJ2-3	TRBV2	TGTGCCAGCAAAAGACTAGCGGGAGTTAGCACAGATACGCAGTATTTT	CASKRLAGVSTDTQYF
TRBD1	-	TRBJ2-1	TRBV2	TGTGCCAGCAGCAACAGGGGTAGTTACAATGAGCAGTTCTTC	CASSNRGSYNEQFF
-	few	TRBJ1-2	TRBV7-9	TGTGCCAGCAGCTCCCCCGAGTGGGGGGACTATGGCTACACCTTC	CASSSPEWGDYGYTF
-	-	TRBJ2-3	TRBV5-8	TGTGCCAGCACCCTGGGGCGTTCCTTCACAGATACGCAGTATTTT	CASTLGRSFTDTQYF
-	-	TRBJ2-1	TRBV2	TGTGCCCCCAGGACTCAAGCCGATGAGCAGTTCTTC	CAPRTQADEQFF
-	-	TRBJ1-1	TRBV2	TGTGCCAGCCTACTTGGGGGGGTTAGGAACACTGAAGCTTTCTTT	CASLLGGVRNTEAFF
TRBD1	-	TRBJ2-6	TRBV7-9	TGTGCCAGCAGCTCCCCGGGGACAGGGTCGAGGGCCAACGTCCTGACTTTC	CASSSPGTGSRANVLTF
-	few	TRBJ1-1	TRBV5-1	TGCGCCAGCAGCTCGTCCCGGGGCACTGAAGCTTTCTTT	CASSSSRGTEAFF
TRBD1	-	TRBJ2-7	TRBV7-2	TGTGCCAGCAGCTTAGTTATTTTGGGACAGGGGTCCTACGAGCAGTACTTC	CASSLVILGQGSYEQYF
-	-	TRBJ2-7	TRBV27	TGTGCCAGCAGTTCTTCTTCGGAGCGGATCAGACTCCACGAGCAGTACTTC	CASSSSSERIRLHEQYF
TRBD1	few	TRBJ1-5	TRBV5-1	TGCGCCAGCAGCCCACAGGGGGCTAGCAATCAGCCCCAGCATTTT	CASSPQGASNQPQHF
TRBD2	-	TRBJ2-2	TRBV7-2	TGTGCCAGCAGCTTACACGGGAGGGGAAACACCGGGGAGCTGTTTTTT	CASSLHGRGNTGELFF
-	-	TRBJ2-7	TRBV28	TGTGCCAGCAACACAGGGATCTACGAGCAGTACTTC	CASNTGIYEQYF
TRBD1	once	TRBJ1-2	TRBV6-1	TGTGCCAGCAGCACAGGGGTAGGTGGCTACACCTTC	CASSTGVGGYTF
-	-	TRBJ1-5	TRBV4-1	TGCGCCAGCAGCTTACGGGTGAGCAATCAGCCCCAGCATTTT	CASSLRVSNQPQHF
TRBD1	-	TRBJ1-6	TRBV2	TGTGCCAGCGGTGGGACAGAAAATTCACCCCTCCACTTT	CASGGTENSPLHF
TRBD1	-	TRBJ2-2	TRBV28	TGTGCCAGCACCTCGGGACAGTACACCGGGGAGCTGTTTTTT	CASTSGQYTGELFF
TRBD1	-	TRBJ2-7	TRBV11-3	TGTGCCAGCAGCCAGGAGACAGGGGGGTCCTACGAGCAGTACTTC	CASSQETGGSYEQYF
-	-	TRBJ2-2	TRBV23-1	TGCGCCAGTTCGACCAGGGGATGGGACACCGGGGAGCTGTTTTTT	CASSTRGWDTGELFF
-	-	TRBJ1-2	TRBV1	TGCACCAGCAGCCAACATCCGGTGGACAACCCTCTTTGCTATGGCTACACCTTC	CTSSQHPVDNPLCYGYTF
-	-	TRBJ1-3	TRBV5-1	TGCGCCAGCAGCCATGGATCTCCGGAGGGAAACACCATATATTTT	CASSHGSPEGNTIYF
-	-	TRBJ2-7	TRBV4-1	TGCGCCAGCAGCCGAGGACAGTCTTACGAGCAGTACTTC	CASSRGQSYEQYF
TRBD1	-	TRBJ2-3	TRBV5-4	TGTGCCAGCAGCCTGCAGGGGGCTAGGGATACGCAGTATTTT	CASSLQGARDTQYF
-	-	TRBJ1-5	TRBV4-1	TGCGCCAGCAGCCTGCAGGGGAGCCGTCAGCCCCAGCATTTT	CASSLQGSRQPQHF
-	-	TRBJ2-5	TRBV11-3	TGTGCCAGCAGCTCCAACAGAGACGAGGGTCATGAGACCCAGTACTTC	CASSSNRDEGHETQYF
-	once	TRBJ1-1	TRBV7-9	TGTGCCAGCAGCTTAGCGGGGGAGGGTCACACTGAAGCTTTCTTT	CASSLAGEGHTEAFF
-	-	TRBJ1-2	TRBV5-1	TGCGCCAGCAGCTTGGTTGGGGCATCCGGCTATGGCTACACCTTC	CASSLVGASGYGYTF
TRBD2	-	TRBJ2-1	TRBV11-3	TGTGCCAGCAGCCCTTCACTTCTAGCGGGAACAGACTACAATGAGCAGTTCTTC	CASSPSLLAGTDYNEQFF
-	-	TRBJ2-7	TRBV9	TGTGCCAGCAGCGTAGAAGACTCGGGCTACGAGCAGTACTTC	CASSVEDSGYEQYF
TRBD2	-	TRBJ2-5	TRBV9	TGTGCCAGCAGCACACCACTAGCGGAACAAGAGACCCAGTACTTC	CASSTPLAEQETQYF
-	-	TRBJ2-2	TRBV2	TGTGCCAGCAGTGAATTCGCAGAAGCGAACACCGGGGAGCTGTTTTTT	CASSEFAEANTGELFF
TRBD1	-	TRBJ2-7	TRBV5-5	TGTGCCAGCAGCTTGGCGGCAGGGGGTAGCAGTGCCTACGAGCAGTACTTC	CASSLAAGGSSAYEQYF
TRBD1	-	TRBJ2-3	TRBV28	TGTGCCAGCAAGACCCGCGGACAGGGGAGGACAGATACGCAGTATTTT	CASKTRGQGRTDTQYF
-	-	TRBJ1-5	TRBV21-1	TGTGCCAGCAGCAAATCCTATTATAGCAATCAGCCCCAGCATTTT	CASSKSYYSNQPQHF
-	-	TRBJ2-1	TRBV28	TGTGCCAGCAGTTTTTCCGGGACTGCCTACAATGAGCAGTTCTTC	CASSFSGTAYNEQFF
-	-	TRBJ1-4	TRBV28	TGTGCCAGCAGTCCCCCCCTTGGGGGCCTTAATGAAAAACTGTTTTTT	CASSPPLGGLNEKLFF
TRBD1	-	TRBJ1-1	TRBV29-1	TGCAGAGTAGACAGGGGATTCGACACTGAAGCTTTCTTT	CRVDRGFDTEAFF
-	-	TRBJ2-6	TRBV4-1	TGCGCCAGCAGCCAATCCCAGGGTGCCGGGGCCAACGTCCTGACTTTC	CASSQSQGAGANVLTF
TRBD1	-	TRBJ1-1	TRBV5-1	TGCGCCAGCAGCTTGGCCGGACAGGGAGGAGCTTTCTTT	CASSLAGQGGAFF
-	-	TRBJ2-1	TRBV5-1	TGCGCCAGCAGCTTGGGGACCGGACTACGCTTTCGTGAGCAGTTCTTC	CASSLGTGLRFREQFF
-	-	TRBJ2-3	TRBV2	TGTGCCAGCAGTGAAATCCCCCGGGACACAGACACAGATACGCAGTATTTT	CASSEIPRDTDTDTQYF
-	-	TRBJ2-3	TRBV4-1	TGCGCCAGCAGCCAAGATCGCTGCCTGTTTAGCTGGGATACGCAGTATTTT	CASSQDRCLFSWDTQYF
-	-	TRBJ2-5	TRBV2	TGTGCCAGCAGGCGGGGACCCGCGCAAGAGACCCAGTACTTC	CASRRGPAQETQYF
-	-	TRBJ2-1	TRBV5-4	TGTGCCAGCAGCTTGGGACGGGGTGGGGATGAGCAGTTCTTC	CASSLGRGGDEQFF
-	-	TRBJ2-3	TRBV7-8	TGTGCCAGCAGCTTAGCGGGAGGCACAGATACGCAGTATTTT	CASSLAGGTDTQYF
-	-	TRBJ2-3	TRBV19	TGTGCCAGTAGTATAGGCGACACAGATACGCAGTATTTT	CASSIGDTDTQYF
TRBD1	-	TRBJ1-1	TRBV10-3	TGTGCCATCAGCGCCCTGGACAGGGAAAGAGACACTGAAGCTTTCTTT	CAISALDRERDTEAFF